The rows below give T cell receptor beta chains drawn from one sample of a study of immune characterization of retroperitoneal liposarcoma. MiXCR was run by TCRdb on the PCR reads, yielding one entry per CDR3 protein. The sample shows several thousand distinct CDR3 sequences, roughly 28% of them seen only once. Sequenced sample: blood. The receptors stem from a male donor with retroperitoneal liposarcoma. CDR3s include the opening cysteine and the closing phenylalanine or tryptophan. D genes are given only for firm matches.

length: 13
D: NA
V: TRBV7-6
CDR3: CASSYGSQETQFF

length: 14
D: TRBD2
V: TRBV6-1
CDR3: CASSEAGGHYEQFF

length: 11
D: NA
V: TRBV6-1
CDR3: CASTRGTAQYF

length: 17
D: NA
V: TRBV11-3
CDR3: CASSGSFGGGMLSTQYF

length: 16
D: TRBD2
V: TRBV27
CDR3: CASSLSGLADYNEQFF

length: 17
D: TRBD2
V: TRBV4-1
CDR3: CASSQDLAGGGLDTQYF

length: 16
D: TRBD1
V: TRBV6-1
CDR3: CASIARRWQGDQPQHF

length: 15
D: NA
V: TRBV29-1
CDR3: CSVNQVAAPNGKLFF

length: 16
D: TRBD2
V: TRBV6-1
CDR3: CASSELVGGPGYEQYF

length: 14
D: NA
V: TRBV6-6
CDR3: CASSYSTGPYEQFF

length: 14
D: TRBD2
V: TRBV4-1
CDR3: CASSQGLADNEQFF

length: 14
D: NA
V: TRBV6-5
CDR3: CASSYRGSSYEQYF

length: 17
D: TRBD1
V: TRBV11-2
CDR3: CASSTGQGAMSQETQFF

length: 14
D: NA
V: TRBV11-2
CDR3: CASSPRREENEQFF

length: 14
D: NA
V: TRBV7-2
CDR3: CASSLARGSNEQFF